Detailed here is one TCR beta chain. The CDR3 is 17 residues long. V shed 8 bases and J 0 bases; nucleotides not matched to a gene: 13. CDR1 and CDR2 from the germline V gene are MDHEN and SYDVKM. The record originates from a study of shared clonotypes between healthy human individuals. The protocol was immunoSEQ multiplex PCR, while the TCRdb copy is restricted to in-frame clones and leaves out a portion. The table lists around 690,000 clones, roughly 91% of them singletons. The clonotype originates from a man aged 18 to 30 in good health. Some clones in this sample may be carry-over from other donors' samples. Sequencing input: memory CD8+ T cells from PBMCs. Subset denoted: CD45RO+ cells pooled with CCR7-negative TemRA cells. The gene calls are TRBV28 and TRBJ2-1, with 7 bases fitting TRBD2. The CDR3 nucleotides read TGTGCCAGCCAGCTAGTGGGAGGGCCTGTCTCCTACAATGAGCAGTTCTTC. Translated: CASQLVGGPVSYNEQFF.